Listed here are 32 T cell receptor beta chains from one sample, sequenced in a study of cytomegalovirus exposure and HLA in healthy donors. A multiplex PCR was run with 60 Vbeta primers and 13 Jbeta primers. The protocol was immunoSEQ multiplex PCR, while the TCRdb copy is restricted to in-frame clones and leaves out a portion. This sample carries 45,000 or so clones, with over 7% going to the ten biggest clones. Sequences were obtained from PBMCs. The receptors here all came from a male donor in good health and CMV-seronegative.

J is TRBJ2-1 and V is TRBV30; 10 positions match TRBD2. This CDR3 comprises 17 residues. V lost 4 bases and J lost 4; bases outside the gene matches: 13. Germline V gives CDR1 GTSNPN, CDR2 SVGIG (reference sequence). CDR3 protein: CAWNTRFLSGGYNEQFF. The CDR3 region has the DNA TGTGCCTGGAACACTCGCTTTCTTAGCGGGGGGTACAATGAGCAGTTCTTC.

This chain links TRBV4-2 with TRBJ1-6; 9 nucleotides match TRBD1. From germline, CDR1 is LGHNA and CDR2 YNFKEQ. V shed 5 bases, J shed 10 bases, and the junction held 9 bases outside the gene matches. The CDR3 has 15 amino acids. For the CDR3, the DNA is TGTGCCAGCAGCTCCACCGGGACAGGGAGGTCACCCCTCCACTTT. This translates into CASSSTGTGRSPLHF.

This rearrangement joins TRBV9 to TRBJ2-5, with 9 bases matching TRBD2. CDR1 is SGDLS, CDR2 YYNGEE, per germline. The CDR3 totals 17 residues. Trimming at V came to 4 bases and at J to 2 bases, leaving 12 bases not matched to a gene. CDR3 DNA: TGTGCCAGCAGCCCCAGGGCTAGCGGGGCTATACAAGAGACCCAGTACTTC. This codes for CASSPRASGAIQETQYF.

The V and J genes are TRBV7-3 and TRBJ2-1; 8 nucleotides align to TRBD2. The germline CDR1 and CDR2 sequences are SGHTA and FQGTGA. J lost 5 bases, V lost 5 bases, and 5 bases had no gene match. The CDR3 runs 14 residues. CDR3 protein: CASSLTAGDNEQFF. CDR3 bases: TGTGCCAGCAGCCTCACAGCGGGAGACAATGAGCAGTTCTTC.

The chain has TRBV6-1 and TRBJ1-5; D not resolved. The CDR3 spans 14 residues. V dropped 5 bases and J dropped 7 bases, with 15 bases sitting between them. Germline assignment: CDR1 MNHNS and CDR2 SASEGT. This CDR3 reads CASSSTTGGQPQHF. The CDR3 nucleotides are TGTGCCAGCAGTTCCACGACGGGAGGGCAGCCCCAGCATTTT.

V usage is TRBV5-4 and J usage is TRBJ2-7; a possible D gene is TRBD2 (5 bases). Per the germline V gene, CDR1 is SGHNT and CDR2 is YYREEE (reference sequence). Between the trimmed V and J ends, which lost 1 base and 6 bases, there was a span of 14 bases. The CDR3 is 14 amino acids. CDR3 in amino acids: CASSLKLAAREQYF. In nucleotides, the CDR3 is TGTGCCAGCAGCTTGAAGCTAGCCGCACGCGAGCAGTACTTC.

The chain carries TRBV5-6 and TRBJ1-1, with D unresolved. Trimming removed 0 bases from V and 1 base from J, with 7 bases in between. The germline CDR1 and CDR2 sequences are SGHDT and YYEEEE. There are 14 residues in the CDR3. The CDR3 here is CASSLGQANTEAFF. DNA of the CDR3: TGTGCCAGCAGCTTGGGCCAGGCGAACACTGAAGCTTTCTTT.

The CDR3 region has the DNA TGTGCCAGCAGTGACTGGGACAGCCAAGAGACCCAGTACTTC. Protein sequence: CASSDWDSQETQYF. The rearrangement joins TRBV6-1 to TRBJ2-5; 7 positions match TRBD1. The CDR3 extends over 14 amino acids. Germline lookup yields CDR1 MNHNS and CDR2 SASEGT. V trimming: 3 bases; J trimming: 1 base; junction bases outside the gene matches: 2.

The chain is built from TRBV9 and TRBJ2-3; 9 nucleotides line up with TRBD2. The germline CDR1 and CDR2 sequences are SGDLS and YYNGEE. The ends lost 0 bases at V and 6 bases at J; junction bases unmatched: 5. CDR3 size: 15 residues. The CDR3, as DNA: TGTGCCAGCAGCGTAGGCAGCGGGAGGTTTGATACGCAGTATTTT. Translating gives CASSVGSGRFDTQYF.

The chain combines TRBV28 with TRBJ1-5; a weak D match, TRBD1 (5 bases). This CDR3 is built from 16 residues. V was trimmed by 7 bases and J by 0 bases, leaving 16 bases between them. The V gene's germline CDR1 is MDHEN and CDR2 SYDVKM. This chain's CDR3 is CASIPTTGYSNQPQHF. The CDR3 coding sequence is TGTGCCAGCATCCCCACCACAGGCTATAGCAATCAGCCCCAGCATTTT. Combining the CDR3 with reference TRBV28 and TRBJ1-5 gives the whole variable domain DVKVTQSSRYLVKRTGEKVFLECVQDMDHENMFWYRQDPGLGLRLIYFSYDVKMKEKGDIPEGYSVSREKKERFSLILESASTNQTSMYLCASIPTTGYSNQPQHFGDGTRLSIL.

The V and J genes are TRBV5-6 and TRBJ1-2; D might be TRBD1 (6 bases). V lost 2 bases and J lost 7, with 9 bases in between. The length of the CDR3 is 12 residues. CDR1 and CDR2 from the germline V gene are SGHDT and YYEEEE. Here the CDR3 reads CASSLWTAGYTF. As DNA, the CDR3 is TGTGCCAGCAGCTTATGGACAGCTGGCTACACCTTC.

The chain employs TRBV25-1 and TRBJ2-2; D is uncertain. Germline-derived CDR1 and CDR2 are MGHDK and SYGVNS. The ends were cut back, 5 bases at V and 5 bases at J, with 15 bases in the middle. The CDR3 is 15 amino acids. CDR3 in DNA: TGTGCCAGCAGTCCCCCCCTGAGATGGACCGGGGAGCTGTTTTTT. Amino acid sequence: CASSPPLRWTGELFF.

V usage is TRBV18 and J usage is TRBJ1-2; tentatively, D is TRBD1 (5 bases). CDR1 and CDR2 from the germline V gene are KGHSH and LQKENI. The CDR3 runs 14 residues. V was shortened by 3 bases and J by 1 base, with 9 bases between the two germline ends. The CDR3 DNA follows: TGTGCCAGCTCACCCCAGGGAAATAACTATGGCTACACCTTC. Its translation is CASSPQGNNYGYTF.

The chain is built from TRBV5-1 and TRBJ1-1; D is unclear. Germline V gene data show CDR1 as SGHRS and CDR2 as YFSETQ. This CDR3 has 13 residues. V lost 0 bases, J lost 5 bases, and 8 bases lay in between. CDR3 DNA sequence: TGCGCCAGCAGCTTGGTCGGGAGTACTGAAGCTTTCTTT. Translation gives CASSLVGSTEAFF.

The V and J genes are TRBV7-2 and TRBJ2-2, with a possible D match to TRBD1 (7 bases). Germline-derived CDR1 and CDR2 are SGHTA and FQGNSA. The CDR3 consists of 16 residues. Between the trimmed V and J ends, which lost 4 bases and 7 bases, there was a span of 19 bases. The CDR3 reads CASSSPQGGWDGELFF. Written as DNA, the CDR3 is TGTGCCAGCAGCTCCCCCCAGGGGGGATGGGACGGGGAGCTGTTTTTT.

The CDR3 sequence: CASSLGENSPLHF. As DNA, the CDR3 is TGTGCCAGCAGCCTTGGGGAGAACTCACCCCTCCACTTT. V gene TRBV7-6 combines with J gene TRBJ1-6; D is uncertain. The V end was cut by 5 bases, the J end by 10 bases, with 12 bases between. CDR3 length: 13 residues. CDR1 is SGHVS and CDR2 is FNYEAQ in the germline V gene. Full variable domain (outside the CDR3, taken from reference TRBV7-6 and TRBJ1-6): GAGVSQSPRYKVTKRGQDVALRCDPISGHVSLYWYRQALGQGPEFLTYFNYEAQQDKSGLPNDRFSAERPEGSISTLTIQRTEQRDSAMYRCASSLGENSPLHFGNGTRLTVT.

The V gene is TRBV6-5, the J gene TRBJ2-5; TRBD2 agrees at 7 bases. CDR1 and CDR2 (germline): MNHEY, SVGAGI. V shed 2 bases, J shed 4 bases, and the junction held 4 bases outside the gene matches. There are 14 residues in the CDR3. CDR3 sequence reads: CASSYGGSRETQYF. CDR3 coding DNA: TGTGCCAGCAGTTACGGCGGGAGTCGAGAGACCCAGTACTTC.

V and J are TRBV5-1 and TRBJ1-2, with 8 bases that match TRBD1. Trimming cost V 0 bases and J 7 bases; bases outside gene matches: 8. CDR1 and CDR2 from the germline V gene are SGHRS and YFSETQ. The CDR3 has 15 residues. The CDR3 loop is CASSLAAGGTGGYTF. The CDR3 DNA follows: TGCGCCAGCAGCTTGGCCGCGGGGGGGACAGGTGGCTACACCTTC.

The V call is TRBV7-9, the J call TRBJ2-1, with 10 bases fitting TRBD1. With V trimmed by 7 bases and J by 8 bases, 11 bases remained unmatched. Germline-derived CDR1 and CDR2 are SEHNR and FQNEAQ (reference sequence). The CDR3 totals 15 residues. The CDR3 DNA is TGTGCCAGCATCCTCCCGACAGGGGGCGGAGATGAGCAGTTCTTC. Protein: CASILPTGGGDEQFF.

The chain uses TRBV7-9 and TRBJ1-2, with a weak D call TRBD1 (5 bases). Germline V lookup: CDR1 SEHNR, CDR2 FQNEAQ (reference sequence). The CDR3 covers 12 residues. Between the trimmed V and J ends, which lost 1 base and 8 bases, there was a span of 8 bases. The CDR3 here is CASSLDGGGYTF. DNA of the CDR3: TGTGCCAGCAGCTTAGACGGGGGGGGCTACACCTTC.

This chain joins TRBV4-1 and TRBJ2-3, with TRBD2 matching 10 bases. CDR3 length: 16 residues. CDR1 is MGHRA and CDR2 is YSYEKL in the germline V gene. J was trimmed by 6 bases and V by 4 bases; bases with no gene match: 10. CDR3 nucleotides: TGCGCCAGCAGCCCCCCCCTGGGTAGCGGGAGGGATACGCAGTATTTT. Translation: CASSPPLGSGRDTQYF.

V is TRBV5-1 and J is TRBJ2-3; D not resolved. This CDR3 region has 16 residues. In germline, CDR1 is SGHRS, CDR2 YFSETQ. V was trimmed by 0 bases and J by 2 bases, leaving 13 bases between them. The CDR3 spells CASSLGATAITDTQYF. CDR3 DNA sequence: TGCGCCAGCAGCTTGGGGGCCACCGCCATCACAGATACGCAGTATTTT.

The CDR3 here is CASSESRRGYGYTF. The CDR3, as DNA: TGCGCCAGCAGTGAGTCGAGGCGTGGCTATGGCTACACCTTC. The chain carries TRBV10-2 and TRBJ1-2; no reliable D call. Trimming pared 0 bases from V and 4 bases from J, leaving 9 bases between. Germline CDR1 reads WSHSY; CDR2 reads SAAADI. This CDR3 comprises 14 residues.

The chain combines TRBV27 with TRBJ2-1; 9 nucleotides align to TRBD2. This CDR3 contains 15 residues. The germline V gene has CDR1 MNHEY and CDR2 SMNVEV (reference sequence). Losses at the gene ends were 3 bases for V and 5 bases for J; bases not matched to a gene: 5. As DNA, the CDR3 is TGTGCCAGCAGTTTTAGCGGGAGTTTTGACAATGAGCAGTTCTTC. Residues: CASSFSGSFDNEQFF.

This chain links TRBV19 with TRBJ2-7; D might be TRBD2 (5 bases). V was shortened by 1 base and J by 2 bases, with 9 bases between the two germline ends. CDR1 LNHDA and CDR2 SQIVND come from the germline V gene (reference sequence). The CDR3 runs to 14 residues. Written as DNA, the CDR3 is TGTGCCAGTAGTATAGCCCGGGGAGCCTACGAGCAGTACTTC. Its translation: CASSIARGAYEQYF.

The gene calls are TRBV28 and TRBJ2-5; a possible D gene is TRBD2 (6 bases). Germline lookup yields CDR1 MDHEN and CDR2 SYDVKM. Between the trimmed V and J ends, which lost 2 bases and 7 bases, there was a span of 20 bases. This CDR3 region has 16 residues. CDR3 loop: CASSLTAGRGVRTQYF. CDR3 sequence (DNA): TGTGCCAGCAGTTTAACGGCGGGACGGGGTGTTCGGACCCAGTACTTC.

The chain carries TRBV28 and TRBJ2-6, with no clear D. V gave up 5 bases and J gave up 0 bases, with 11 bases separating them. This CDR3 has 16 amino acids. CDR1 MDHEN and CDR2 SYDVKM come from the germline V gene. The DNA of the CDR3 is TGTGCCAGCAGTGCCAGTCCCGTCTCTGGGGCCAACGTCCTGACTTTC. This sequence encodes CASSASPVSGANVLTF.

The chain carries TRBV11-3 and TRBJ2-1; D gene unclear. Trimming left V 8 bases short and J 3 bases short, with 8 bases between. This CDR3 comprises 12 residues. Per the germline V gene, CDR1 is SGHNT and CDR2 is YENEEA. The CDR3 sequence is CASYLDYNEQFF. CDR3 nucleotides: TGTGCCAGCTATTTAGACTACAATGAGCAGTTCTTC.

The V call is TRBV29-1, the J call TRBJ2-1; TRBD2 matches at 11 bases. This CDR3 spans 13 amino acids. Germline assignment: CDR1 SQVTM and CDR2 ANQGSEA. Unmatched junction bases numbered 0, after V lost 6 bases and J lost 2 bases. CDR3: CSVTSGAYNEQFF. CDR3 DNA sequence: TGCAGCGTGACTAGCGGGGCCTACAATGAGCAGTTCTTC.

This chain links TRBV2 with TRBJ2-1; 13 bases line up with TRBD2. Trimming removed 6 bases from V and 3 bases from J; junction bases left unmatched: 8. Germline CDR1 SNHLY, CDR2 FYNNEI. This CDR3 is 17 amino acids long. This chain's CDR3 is CASSDVGLAGVYNEQFF. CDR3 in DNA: TGTGCCAGCAGCGACGTTGGACTAGCGGGGGTCTACAATGAGCAGTTCTTC. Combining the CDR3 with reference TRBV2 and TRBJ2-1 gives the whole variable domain EPEVTQTPSHQVTQMGQEVILRCVPISNHLYFYWYRQILGQKVEFLVSFYNNEISEKSEIFDDQFSVERPDGSNFTLKIRSTKLEDSAMYFCASSDVGLAGVYNEQFFGPGTRLTVL.

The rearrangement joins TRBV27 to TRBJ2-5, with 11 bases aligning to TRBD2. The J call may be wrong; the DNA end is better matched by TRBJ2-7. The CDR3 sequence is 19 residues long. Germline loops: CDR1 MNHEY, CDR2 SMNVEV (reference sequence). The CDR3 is CASSLRSSPSGRTGHEQYF. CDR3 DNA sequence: TGTGCCAGCAGTTTAAGGTCGTCGCCTAGCGGGAGGACTGGCCACGAGCAGTACTTC.

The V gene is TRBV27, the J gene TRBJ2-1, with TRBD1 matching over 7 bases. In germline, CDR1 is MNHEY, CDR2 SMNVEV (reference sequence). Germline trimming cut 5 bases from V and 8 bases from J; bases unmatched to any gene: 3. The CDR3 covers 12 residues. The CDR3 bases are TGTGCCAGCAGTAAACAGGGGTATGAGCAGTTCTTC. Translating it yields CASSKQGYEQFF.